The next 23 T cell receptor beta chains were all read from a single sample in a study of CD8 T cells in Susac syndrome. Random hexamers were used to reverse transcribe the RNA input (roughly 0.5 to 1 ug). In TCRdb, the immunoSEQ multiplex PCR reads were re-called with MiXCR into one record per CDR3 protein. The profile covers about 190,000 distinct CDR3 sequences, with around 95% appearing a single time and 0.098% taken by the ten largest. Sequencing was carried out using CD4+ T cells from PBMCs. The receptors were gathered from a human donor with Susac syndrome.

J is TRBJ2-7 and V is TRBV12-3 or TRBV12-4; 9 bases are a match to TRBD1. The J segment lost 3 bases and the V segment lost 8 bases, leaving 8 bases of the junction unmatched. The CDR3 runs 14 residues. The CDR3 region is CASARDRVVYEQYF. The CDR3 DNA reads as TGTGCCAGCGCTCGGGACAGGGTGGTCTACGAGCAGTACTTC.

The CDR3 bases are TGTGCCAGCAGCTCCGGGACATGGGAGGTATGGACTGAAGCTTTCTTT. It yields the protein CASSSGTWEVWTEAFF. V gene TRBV11-1 combines with J gene TRBJ1-1; D might be TRBD1 (6 bases). V lost 4 bases to trimming and J lost 5 bases, with 20 bases between them. The CDR3 totals 16 residues. Germline assignment: CDR1 SGHAT and CDR2 FQDESV (reference sequence).

The chain employs TRBV20-1 and TRBJ2-2; 7 bases line up with TRBD2. CDR3 size: 14 residues. V gave up 6 bases and J gave up 3 bases; unmatched junction bases: 7. CDR1 is DFQATT, CDR2 SNEGSKA, per germline (reference sequence). CDR3 DNA sequence: TGCAGTGCGTCCGGGGGGTCTGACACCGGGGAGCTGTTTTTT. As protein: CSASGGSDTGELFF.

The V call is TRBV5-1, the J call TRBJ1-2; 7 bases fit TRBD1. Trimming at V came to 4 bases and at J to 7 bases, leaving 7 bases not matched to a gene. The CDR3 sequence is 13 residues long. CDR1 and CDR2 (germline): SGHRS, YFSETQ. CDR3 amino acids: CASSTRTGVGYTF. CDR3 nucleotide sequence: TGCGCCAGCAGCACCCGGACAGGAGTTGGCTACACCTTC.

The genes are TRBV7-9 and TRBJ1-1; TRBD1 is a possible D gene (5 bases). The CDR3 contains 13 residues. CDR1 is SEHNR and CDR2 is FQNEAQ in the germline V gene (reference sequence). V lost 8 bases, J lost 0 bases, and 10 bases lay in between. The CDR3 DNA follows: TGTGCCAGCTTGGGGGGTTTGAACACTGAAGCTTTCTTT. This encodes CASLGGLNTEAFF.

This chain connects TRBV2 to TRBJ2-1; 7 positions match TRBD1. From germline, CDR1 is SNHLY and CDR2 FYNNEI. Losses at the gene ends were 5 bases for V and 7 bases for J; bases not matched to a gene: 8. The CDR3 totals 14 residues. CDR3 coding DNA: TGTGCCAGCAGTACCGTTTACAGGGGAAATGAGCAGTTCTTC. It yields the protein CASSTVYRGNEQFF.

This rearrangement joins TRBV7-2 to TRBJ2-7; no firm D call. Germline-derived CDR1 and CDR2 are SGHTA and FQGNSA. Trimming removed 2 bases from V and 3 bases from J, with 14 bases in between. The CDR3 covers 15 residues. Written as DNA, the CDR3 is TGTGCCAGCAGCTTAAGCCCCGCTACAGTCTACGAGCAGTACTTC. As protein: CASSLSPATVYEQYF.

The rearrangement uses TRBV12-3 or TRBV12-4 and TRBJ2-2; D gene uncertain. This CDR3 has 13 residues. V was pared by 7 bases and J by 2 bases, with 8 bases between. The CDR3 DNA follows: TGTGCCAGCATAAACGTCAACACCGGGGAGCTGTTTTTT. It yields the protein CASINVNTGELFF.

This chain connects TRBV27 to TRBJ1-5, with a weak D call TRBD1 (5 bases). Germline CDR1 is MNHEY and CDR2 is SMNVEV (reference sequence). The CDR3 extends over 14 amino acids. The V end was cut by 6 bases, the J end by 2 bases, with 11 bases between. For the CDR3, the DNA is TGTGCCAGCAGCCGAGGGGCCGGCAATCAGCCCCAGCATTTT. It codes for CASSRGAGNQPQHF.

The chain joins TRBV2 to TRBJ2-1; 9 positions match TRBD2. There are 15 residues in the CDR3. Germline V gene sequence: CDR1 SNHLY, CDR2 FYNNEI. Unmatched junction bases numbered 5, after V lost 6 bases and J lost 2 bases. CDR3 sequence (DNA): TGTGCCAGCAGACCCCGGACTAGCGCCTACAATGAGCAGTTCTTC. Protein sequence: CASRPRTSAYNEQFF.

The V call is TRBV2, the J call TRBJ2-5; D possibly matches TRBD1 or TRBD2 (6 bases each). CDR1 is SNHLY, CDR2 FYNNEI, per germline. The CDR3 extends over 15 amino acids. Trimming cost V 6 bases and J 4 bases, with 18 bases left between them. The CDR3 DNA reads as TGTGCCAGCAGAATCGCCGGGGGCATGGGAGAGACCCAGTACTTC. Translated, it gives CASRIAGGMGETQYF. Full variable domain (rest looked up from reference TRBV2 and TRBJ2-5): EPEVTQTPSHQVTQMGQEVILRCVPISNHLYFYWYRQILGQKVEFLVSFYNNEISEKSEIFDDQFSVERPDGSNFTLKIRSTKLEDSAMYFCASRIAGGMGETQYFGPGTRLLVL.

The rearrangement joins TRBV19 to TRBJ1-5; D ambiguous. CDR1 LNHDA and CDR2 SQIVND come from the germline V gene (reference sequence). Deletions cut 2 bases from V and 1 base from J, with 6 bases between. CDR3 size: 14 residues. The CDR3 DNA sequence: TGTGCCAGTAGTATAATACACAGCAATCAGCCCCAGCATTTT. Its translation: CASSIIHSNQPQHF. Supplemented by reference TRBV19 and TRBJ1-5, the full variable domain reads DGGITQSPKYLFRKEGQNVTLSCEQNLNHDAMYWYRQDPGQGLRLIYYSQIVNDFQKGDIAEGYSVSREKKESFPLTVTSAQKNPTAFYLCASSIIHSNQPQHFGDGTRLSIL.

The rearrangement joins TRBV18 to TRBJ2-7; no reliable D call. V lost 1 base and J lost 1, with 8 bases in between. CDR1 and CDR2 from the germline V gene are KGHSH and LQKENI. This CDR3 contains 14 residues. CDR3 sequence (DNA): TGTGCCAGCTCACCACAAGGCATATCCTACGAGCAGTACTTC. This sequence encodes CASSPQGISYEQYF. The full variable domain, in which reference TRBV18 and TRBJ2-7 provide the parts outside the CDR3, is NAGVMQNPRHLVRRRGQEARLRCSPMKGHSHVYWYRQLPEEGLKFMVYLQKENIIDESGMPKERFSAEFPKEGPSILRIQQVVRGDSAAYFCASSPQGISYEQYFGPGTRLTVT.

The chain is built from TRBV20-1 and TRBJ2-5, with TRBD2 matching 8 bases. Germline CDR1 DFQATT, CDR2 SNEGSKA (reference sequence). The CDR3 spans 16 residues. V shed 5 bases, J shed 2 bases, and the junction held 13 bases outside the gene matches. The CDR3 sequence: CSAPPPGGPTQETQYF. The CDR3, as DNA: TGCAGTGCTCCCCCACCGGGGGGGCCGACTCAAGAGACCCAGTACTTC.

The chain recombines TRBV18 with TRBJ2-5; 8 bases align to TRBD1. The CDR3 totals 15 residues. V gave up 2 bases and J gave up 4 bases; unmatched junction bases: 6. CDR1 is KGHSH and CDR2 is LQKENI in the germline V gene. The CDR3 spells CASSPGQGSRETQYF. The CDR3 nucleotides are TGTGCCAGCTCACCAGGACAGGGTTCGCGAGAGACCCAGTACTTC.

The V call is TRBV4-2, the J call TRBJ2-7; D possibly corresponds to TRBD1 (6 bases). Germline V lookup: CDR1 LGHNA, CDR2 YNFKEQ. V was shortened by 0 bases and J by 1 base, with 13 bases between the two germline ends. This CDR3 comprises 16 residues. CDR3 DNA: TGTGCCAGCAGCCAAGATCTCACGAGGGGGTCCTACGAGCAGTACTTC. Amino acid sequence: CASSQDLTRGSYEQYF.

This clonotype was counted a single time. This chain uses TRBV5-6 with TRBJ1-1, with 9 bases lining up with TRBD1. The CDR3 loop spans 17 amino acids. CDR1 and CDR2 (germline): SGHDT, YYEEEE. V shed 0 bases, J shed 3 bases, and the junction held 9 bases outside the gene matches. The CDR3 loop reads CASSLGGTGNRYTEAFF. The CDR3 coding sequence is TGTGCCAGCAGCTTGGGAGGGACAGGGAATCGGTACACTGAAGCTTTCTTT.

This chain links TRBV25-1 with TRBJ2-7; 12 bases agree with TRBD2. V was clipped by 5 bases and J by 9 bases; unmatched bases: 8. CDR1 is MGHDK and CDR2 is SYGVNS in the germline V gene. The CDR3 covers 14 residues. DNA for the CDR3: TGTGCCAGCAGTATGACTAGCGGGGGTAGTCGGCAGTACTTC. Amino acid sequence: CASSMTSGGSRQYF.

The chain is built from TRBV6-1 and TRBJ2-6; D is perhaps TRBD1 (5 bases). Germline V gene sequence: CDR1 MNHNS, CDR2 SASEGT. The CDR3 extends over 16 amino acids. Trimming stripped 5 bases from V and 1 base from J, with 12 bases between. The DNA for the CDR3 is TGTGCCAGCAGTCAACGGCAGGGTTCTGGGGCCAACGTCCTGACTTTC. Amino acid sequence: CASSQRQGSGANVLTF.

This clonotype has just one count. CDR3 DNA sequence: TGTGCCAGCAGCTTAAACCCGGGGGGGTACAATGAGCAGTTCTTC. The encoded protein is CASSLNPGGYNEQFF. This chain joins TRBV11-2 and TRBJ2-1; 8 bases are shared with TRBD2. Germline V gene data show CDR1 as SGHAT and CDR2 as FQNNGV. The trim removed 2 bases at V and 4 bases at J, leaving 4 bases unmatched. The CDR3 loop spans 15 amino acids.

The chain couples TRBV5-4 to TRBJ2-3; TRBD1 might be the D (7 bases). Germline CDR1 SGHNT, CDR2 YYREEE (reference sequence). The V and J ends lost 4 bases and 4 bases respectively, with 22 bases between them. CDR3 size: 17 residues. The CDR3 nucleotides are TGTGCCAGCAGCCTAAACCGGGACCCCAGGGGGGCAGATACGCAGTATTTT. Protein product: CASSLNRDPRGADTQYF.

V usage is TRBV20-1 and J usage is TRBJ2-7; no definite D call. Trimming took 2 bases from V and 4 from J, leaving 9 bases between them. The CDR3 is 12 residues long. Germline loops: CDR1 DFQATT, CDR2 SNEGSKA (reference sequence). CDR3 amino acids: CSARLVKYEQYF. Written as DNA, the CDR3 is TGCAGTGCTAGACTAGTAAAGTACGAGCAGTACTTC.

Written as DNA, the CDR3 is TGTGCCAGCAGCCCAACCGCGGCCACAGATACGCAGTATTTT. It encodes CASSPTAATDTQYF. V and J are TRBV7-3 and TRBJ2-3; D gene uncertain. This CDR3 region has 14 residues. Germline assignment: CDR1 SGHTA and CDR2 FQGTGA. V shed 5 bases and J shed 2 bases, with 11 bases lying between them. Looking up the rest from reference TRBV7-3 and TRBJ2-3 gives the full variable domain: GAGVSQTPSNKVTEKGKYVELRCDPISGHTALYWYRQSLGQGPEFLIYFQGTGAADDSGLPNDRFFAVRPEGSVSTLKIQRTERGDSAVYLCASSPTAATDTQYFGPGTRLTVL.